One and the same sample provided the 23 T cell receptor beta chains below, sequenced in a study of monozygotic twins with inflammatory bowel disease. Each CDR3 protein gets one entry in TCRdb, which reprocessed the 5' RACE reads and gives no DNA. The sample yields 300,000 to 350,000 distinct CDR3 sequences, of which the top ten take up approximately 2%. Sequenced sample: blood. Receptor source: a human donor with ulcerative colitis or Crohn's disease, or a healthy co-twin of an affected twin (not recorded which).

The J gene is TRBJ1-1, the V gene TRBV6-5; TCRdb outputs TRBD1, but without DNA this stays unchecked. In germline, CDR1 is MNHEY, CDR2 SVGAGI. CDR3 length equals 17 residues. The CDR3 loop reads CASSYPSRTGRNTEAFF.

The gene calls are TRBV28 and TRBJ1-2; TCRdb reports TRBD1, a call that lacks DNA to check it against. Germline assignment: CDR1 MDHEN and CDR2 SYDVKM. The CDR3 loop spans 14 amino acids. The CDR3 is CASSRGANNYGYTF.

The chain has TRBV6-5 and TRBJ2-7; TCRdb reports TRBD1, a call that lacks DNA to check it against. Germline V gives CDR1 MNHEY, CDR2 SVGAGI. The CDR3 is 15 residues long. CDR3 sequence reads: CASSYTPPGQNGQYF.

The chain combines TRBV12-5 with TRBJ2-3; TCRdb reports TRBD1, a call that lacks DNA to check it against. This CDR3 is 16 amino acids long. Germline V gene lookup returns CDR1 LGHNT and CDR2 FRNRAP. The CDR3 protein is CASGLRTGDLTDTQYF.

This CDR3 reads CASSLAPRSSYEQYF. The gene calls are TRBV5-1 and TRBJ2-7. This CDR3 region has 15 residues. Germline CDR1 and CDR2: SGHRS and YFSETQ.

The chain combines TRBV3-1 with TRBJ1-4; TCRdb designates TRBD1, a call that cannot be tested without DNA. Germline assignment: CDR1 LGHDT and CDR2 YNNKEL (reference sequence). This CDR3 has 14 amino acids. This CDR3 is CASTRDGLNEKLFF.

The chain has TRBV28 and TRBJ2-3; the D call from TCRdb, TRBD2, cannot be confirmed without DNA. Germline V gene sequence: CDR1 MDHEN, CDR2 SYDVKM. This CDR3 comprises 16 residues. CDR3: CASKEGRANGADTQYF.

J is TRBJ1-4 and V is TRBV12-3 or TRBV12-4; TCRdb reports TRBD1, a call that lacks DNA to check it against. The CDR3 runs to 15 residues. The CDR3 here is CASSLLRQGSEKLIF.

The chain links TRBV20-1 to TRBJ1-2. CDR3 length equals 13 residues. CDR1 is DFQATT and CDR2 is SNEGSKA in the germline V gene (reference sequence). CDR3 residues: CSARPKSNYGYTF.

The chain is built from TRBV7-2 and TRBJ1-1. Germline loops: CDR1 SGHTA, CDR2 FQGNSA. This CDR3 has 12 residues. The CDR3 is CASSLIGMGAFF.

The chain uses TRBV20-1 and TRBJ2-2; TCRdb's assignment of TRBD1 cannot be checked, as there is no DNA. Germline V gives CDR1 DFQATT, CDR2 SNEGSKA (reference sequence). There are 14 residues in the CDR3. This CDR3 reads CSAPWDRGTGELFF.

V usage is TRBV7-9 and J usage is TRBJ2-7; TCRdb outputs TRBD1, but without DNA this stays unchecked. Germline CDR1 and CDR2: SEHNR and FQNEAQ (reference sequence). The CDR3 totals 16 residues. The CDR3 reads CASSSPRTGGKYEQYF.

The genes are TRBV20-1 and TRBJ2-7. The germline gives CDR1 DFQATT, CDR2 SNEGSKA (reference sequence). The CDR3 runs 12 residues. The CDR3 loop reads CSARVRNYEQYF.

V gene TRBV5-4 combines with J gene TRBJ1-1; the D gene TCRdb calls, TRBD1, cannot be checked with no DNA. This CDR3 region has 15 residues. From germline, CDR1 is SGHNT and CDR2 YYREEE (reference sequence). CDR3 in amino acids: CASSLGFQGITEAFF. Full variable domain (rest looked up from reference TRBV5-4 and TRBJ1-1): ETGVTQSPTHLIKTRGQQVTLRCSSQSGHNTVSWYQQALGQGPQFIFQYYREEENGRGNFPPRFSGLQFPNYSSELNVNALELDDSALYLCASSLGFQGITEAFFGQGTRLTVV.

This sequence joins TRBV3-1 and TRBJ2-3; the TRBD2 assignment by TCRdb is unverifiable without DNA. CDR1 LGHDT and CDR2 YNNKEL come from the germline V gene (reference sequence). The CDR3 extends over 17 amino acids. CDR3: CASSQGRLALGSDTQYF.

This chain connects TRBV6-1 to TRBJ2-1; absent DNA, TCRdb's TRBD2 call cannot be checked. Germline values: CDR1 MNHNS, CDR2 SASEGT. The CDR3 is 13 residues long. The CDR3 reads CASRTSGDNEQFF.

This chain links TRBV6-5 with TRBJ2-1; TCRdb names TRBD2, which stays unverified in the absence of DNA. The CDR3 loop spans 13 amino acids. Per germline, CDR1 MNHEY and CDR2 SVGAGI. CDR3: CASSTTSVNEQFF.

The chain joins TRBV6-1 to TRBJ2-1; without DNA, the TCRdb call of TRBD2 cannot be checked. The CDR3 is made up of 15 amino acids. Germline assignment: CDR1 MNHNS and CDR2 SASEGT. The CDR3 here is CASSGVAGVGNEQFF.

The chain employs TRBV2 and TRBJ1-2; there is no DNA to check the TCRdb D call of TRBD1. The germline V gene has CDR1 SNHLY and CDR2 FYNNEI. The CDR3 is 13 residues long. This CDR3 is CASKGTGSYGYTF.

The chain couples TRBV2 to TRBJ1-5. The CDR3 has 14 amino acids. Germline values: CDR1 SNHLY, CDR2 FYNNEI. CDR3: CASSEGWSNQPQHF.

The genes are TRBV20-1 and TRBJ1-1; the TCRdb call, TRBD1, lacks DNA for checking. CDR3 length equals 16 residues. In germline, CDR1 is DFQATT, CDR2 SNEGSKA (reference sequence). The CDR3 protein is CSARGALGQANTEAFF.

The chain uses TRBV28 and TRBJ2-7. The CDR3 contains 11 residues. The germline V gene has CDR1 MDHEN and CDR2 SYDVKM. The CDR3 reads CASSIRYEQYF. The variable domain in full, with the rest retrieved from reference TRBV28 and TRBJ2-7, is DVKVTQSSRYLVKRTGEKVFLECVQDMDHENMFWYRQDPGLGLRLIYFSYDVKMKEKGDIPEGYSVSREKKERFSLILESASTNQTSMYLCASSIRYEQYFGPGTRLTVT.

The chain is built from TRBV29-1 and TRBJ1-1. Looked up from germline, CDR1 is SQVTM and CDR2 is ANQGSEA. CDR3 size: 14 residues. This chain's CDR3 is CSVGREGPNREAFF.